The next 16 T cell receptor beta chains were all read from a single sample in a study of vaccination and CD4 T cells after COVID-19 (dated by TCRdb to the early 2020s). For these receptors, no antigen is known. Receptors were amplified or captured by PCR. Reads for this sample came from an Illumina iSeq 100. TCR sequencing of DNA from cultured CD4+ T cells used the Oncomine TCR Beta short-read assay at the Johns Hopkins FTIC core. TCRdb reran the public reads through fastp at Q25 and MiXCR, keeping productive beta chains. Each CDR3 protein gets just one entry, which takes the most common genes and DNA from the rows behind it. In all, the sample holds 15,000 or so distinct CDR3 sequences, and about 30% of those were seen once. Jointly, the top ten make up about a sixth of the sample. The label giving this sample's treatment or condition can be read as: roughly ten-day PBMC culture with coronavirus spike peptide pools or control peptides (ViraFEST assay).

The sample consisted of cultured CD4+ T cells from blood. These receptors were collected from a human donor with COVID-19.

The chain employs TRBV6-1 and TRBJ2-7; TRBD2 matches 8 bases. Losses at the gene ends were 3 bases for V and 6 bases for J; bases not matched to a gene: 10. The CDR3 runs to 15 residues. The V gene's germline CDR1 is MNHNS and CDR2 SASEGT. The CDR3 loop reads CASSELAGLRGEQYF. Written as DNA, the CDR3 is TGTGCCAGCAGTGAGCTAGCGGGTCTCCGGGGCGAGCAGTACTTC.

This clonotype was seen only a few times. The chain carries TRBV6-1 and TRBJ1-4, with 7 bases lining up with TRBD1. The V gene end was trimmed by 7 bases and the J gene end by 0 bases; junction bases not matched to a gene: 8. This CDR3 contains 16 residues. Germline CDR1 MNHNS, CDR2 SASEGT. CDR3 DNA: TGTGCCAGCACCCGACAGGGCGGAGCAACTAATGAAAAACTGTTTTTT. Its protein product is CASTRQGGATNEKLFF.

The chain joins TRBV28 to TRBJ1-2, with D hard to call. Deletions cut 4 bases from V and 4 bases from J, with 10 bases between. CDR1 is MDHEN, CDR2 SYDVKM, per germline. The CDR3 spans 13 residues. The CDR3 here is CASSSGGVYGYTF. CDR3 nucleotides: TGTGCCAGCAGTTCGGGCGGGGTCTATGGCTACACCTTC.

The CDR3 protein is CASSPPSDTDTQYF. The CDR3 bases are TGTGCCAGCTCACCACCTAGCGACACAGATACGCAGTATTTT. The genes are TRBV18 and TRBJ2-3; maybe TRBD2 (5 bases). This CDR3 has 14 amino acids. Trimming cost V 0 bases and J 2 bases, with 6 bases left between them. Germline loops: CDR1 KGHSH, CDR2 LQKENI.

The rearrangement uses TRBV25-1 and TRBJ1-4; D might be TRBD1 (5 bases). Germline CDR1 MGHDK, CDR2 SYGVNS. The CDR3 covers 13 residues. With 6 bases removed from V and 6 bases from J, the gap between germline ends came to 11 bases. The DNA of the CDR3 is TGTGCCAGCAGAGACAGCGGGTATGAAAAACTGTTTTTT. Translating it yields CASRDSGYEKLFF.

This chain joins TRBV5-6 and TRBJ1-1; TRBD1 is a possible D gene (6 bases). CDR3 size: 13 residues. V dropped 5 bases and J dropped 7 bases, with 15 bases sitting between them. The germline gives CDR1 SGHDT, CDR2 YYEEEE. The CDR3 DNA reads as TGTGCCAGCAGGCGCGACAGGATTGGTGAAGCTTTCTTT. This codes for CASRRDRIGEAFF.

CDR3 in amino acids: CASTRATEAFF. CDR3 DNA sequence: TGTGCCAGCACAAGGGCCACTGAAGCTTTCTTT. The chain combines TRBV6-1 with TRBJ1-1, with D uncertain. The V gene's germline CDR1 is MNHNS and CDR2 SASEGT. The CDR3 covers 11 residues. The germline V and J ends were trimmed by 7 bases and 4 bases, with 7 bases remaining between them.

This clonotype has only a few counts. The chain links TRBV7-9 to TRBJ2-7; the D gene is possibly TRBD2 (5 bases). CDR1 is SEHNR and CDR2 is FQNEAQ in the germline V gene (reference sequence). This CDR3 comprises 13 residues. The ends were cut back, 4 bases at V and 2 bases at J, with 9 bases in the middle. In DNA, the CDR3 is TGTGCCAGCAGCTATCAGGAGGCCTACGAGCAGTACTTC. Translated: CASSYQEAYEQYF.

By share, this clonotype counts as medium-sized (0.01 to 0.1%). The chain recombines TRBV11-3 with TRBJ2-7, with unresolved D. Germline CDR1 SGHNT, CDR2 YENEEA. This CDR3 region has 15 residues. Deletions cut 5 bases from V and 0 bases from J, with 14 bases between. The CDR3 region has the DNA TGTGCCAGCAGCAAAGGAGCGTCAAGCTCCTACGAGCAGTACTTC. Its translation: CASSKGASSSYEQYF.

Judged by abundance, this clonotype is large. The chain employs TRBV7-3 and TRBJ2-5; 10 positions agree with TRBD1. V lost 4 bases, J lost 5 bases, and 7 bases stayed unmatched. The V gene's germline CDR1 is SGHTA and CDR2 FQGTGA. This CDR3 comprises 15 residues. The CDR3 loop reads CASSSTTGGWETQYF. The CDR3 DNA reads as TGTGCCAGCAGCTCGACGACAGGGGGCTGGGAGACCCAGTACTTC.

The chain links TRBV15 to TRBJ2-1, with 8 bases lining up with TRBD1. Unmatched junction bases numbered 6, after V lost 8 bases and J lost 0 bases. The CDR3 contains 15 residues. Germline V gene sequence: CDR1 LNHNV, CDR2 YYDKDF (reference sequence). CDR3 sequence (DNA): TGTGCCACCGGACAGGGCCGAAGCTCCTACAATGAGCAGTTCTTC. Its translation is CATGQGRSSYNEQFF.

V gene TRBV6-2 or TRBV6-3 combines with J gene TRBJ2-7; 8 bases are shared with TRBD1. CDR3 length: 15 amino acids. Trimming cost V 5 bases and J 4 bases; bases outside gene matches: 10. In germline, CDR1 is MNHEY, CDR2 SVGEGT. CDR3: CASSRAGTGAYEQYF. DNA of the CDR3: TGTGCCAGCAGTAGGGCCGGGACAGGAGCATACGAGCAGTACTTC.

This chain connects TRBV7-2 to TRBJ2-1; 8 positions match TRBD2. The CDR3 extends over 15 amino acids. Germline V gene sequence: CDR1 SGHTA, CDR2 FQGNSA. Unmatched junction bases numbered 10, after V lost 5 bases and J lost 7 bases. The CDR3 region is CASSIRGGQGNEQFF. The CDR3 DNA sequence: TGTGCCAGCAGCATACGGGGGGGCCAGGGGAATGAGCAGTTCTTC.

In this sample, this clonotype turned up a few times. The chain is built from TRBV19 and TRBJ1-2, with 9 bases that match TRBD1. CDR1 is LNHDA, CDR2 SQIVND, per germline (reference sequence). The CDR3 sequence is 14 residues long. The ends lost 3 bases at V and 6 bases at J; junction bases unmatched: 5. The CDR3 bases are TGTGCCAGTAGTATCCAGGACAGGGGACATGGCTACACCTTC. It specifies CASSIQDRGHGYTF.

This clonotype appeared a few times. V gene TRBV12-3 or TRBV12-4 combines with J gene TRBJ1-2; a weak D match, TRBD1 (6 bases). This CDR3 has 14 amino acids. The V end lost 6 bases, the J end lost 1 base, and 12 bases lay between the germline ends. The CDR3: CASRPGVGNYGYTF. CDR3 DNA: TGTGCCAGCAGACCAGGGGTCGGTAACTATGGCTACACCTTC.

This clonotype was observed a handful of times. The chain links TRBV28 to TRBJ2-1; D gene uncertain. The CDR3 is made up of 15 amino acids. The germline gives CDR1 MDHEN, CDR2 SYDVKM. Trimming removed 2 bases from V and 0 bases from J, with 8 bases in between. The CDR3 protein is CASSLEGLSYNEQFF. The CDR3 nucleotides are TGTGCCAGCAGTTTAGAAGGGCTCTCCTACAATGAGCAGTTCTTC.